The 31 T cell receptor beta chains listed next were all sequenced from one sample in a study of breast tumors, draining lymph nodes, adjacent tissues. TCRdb itself ran the multiplex PCR reads through MiXCR, one entry per CDR3 protein. The table lists around 300,000 distinct CDR3 sequences, 30% of them singletons. Axillary draining lymph nodes of breast cancer patients supplied the node samples. The material sequenced was axillary lymph node tissue. The receptors here all came from a female donor with breast cancer. Some clones in this sample may be carry-over from other donors' samples.

The genes are TRBV29-1 and TRBJ2-2; TRBD2 agrees at 8 bases. CDR3 size: 15 residues. J lost 8 bases, V lost 5 bases, and 13 bases had no gene match. Germline-derived CDR1 and CDR2 are SQVTM and ANQGSEA. CDR3 bases: TGCAGCGTTAATAGGGGACTAGTGAACCGGGGGGAGCTGTTTTTT. Its protein product is CSVNRGLVNRGELFF.

Turning to this clonotype: A read error is possible here, since a much larger clone lies one base away. V is TRBV20-1 and J is TRBJ2-1, with a tentative D call TRBD2 (6 bases). CDR1 is DFQATT, CDR2 SNEGSKA, per germline (reference sequence). This CDR3 region has 15 residues. The CDR3, as DNA: TGCAGTGCTAGCGTCGCGGGACCCTCCTCCAATGAGCAGTTCTTC. This gives the protein CSASVAGPSSNEQFF.

This clonotype came up many times. The junction differs from germline at one of its ends, possibly a read error. The chain recombines TRBV10-3 with TRBJ2-7; TRBD1 might be the D (5 bases). Germline CDR1 reads ENHRY; CDR2 reads SYGVKD. This CDR3 comprises 12 residues. The CDR3 here is CAISESIGARDF. For the CDR3, the DNA is TGTGCCATCAGTGAGTCGATTGGAGCCAGGGACTTC.

This clonotype has ten or more counts. The chain carries TRBV20-1 and TRBJ1-2, with 12 positions matching TRBD1. Germline CDR1 and CDR2: DFQATT and SNEGSKA (reference sequence). CDR3 length: 20 amino acids. The V and J ends lost 1 base and 3 bases, in that order; junction bases with no gene match: 18. The chain's CDR3 is CSARALLKSGQGATDYGYTF. The CDR3 DNA follows: TGCAGTGCTAGAGCCCTGCTAAAGTCGGGACAGGGGGCGACGGACTATGGCTACACCTTC.

This clonotype was counted at least ten times. This chain joins TRBV11-3 and TRBJ2-1; 11 bases fit TRBD2. The germline gives CDR1 SGHNT, CDR2 YENEEA. The V and J ends lost 0 bases and 10 bases, in that order; junction bases with no gene match: 8. CDR3 length: 16 residues. The CDR3 sequence is CASSLDLAGGPREQFF. In DNA, the CDR3 is TGTGCCAGCAGCTTAGATCTAGCGGGAGGCCCGAGGGAGCAGTTCTTC.

The CDR3 region is CASSESDRGQDSPLHF. Written as DNA, the CDR3 is TGCGCCAGCAGTGAGTCAGACAGGGGGCAGGATTCACCCCTCCACTTT. J is TRBJ1-6 and V is TRBV10-2; 10 bases fit TRBD1. This CDR3 contains 16 residues. V lost 0 bases and J lost 8; bases outside the gene matches: 4. In germline, CDR1 is WSHSY, CDR2 SAAADI.

This clonotype was observed once. The gene calls are TRBV6-5 and TRBJ2-7; D possibly uses TRBD1 or TRBD2 (5 bases each). The germline V and J ends were trimmed by 6 bases and 1 base, with 13 bases remaining between them. Germline V gene data show CDR1 as MNHEY and CDR2 as SVGAGI. The CDR3 runs 14 residues. Written as DNA, the CDR3 is TGTGCCAGCAGGGGCCTGAGGGGATCCTACGAGCAGTACTTC. It is translated as CASRGLRGSYEQYF.

There are a few counts of this clonotype. This could be a read error, since a much larger clone is one nucleotide away. The chain joins TRBV11-2 to TRBJ2-7; D is perhaps TRBD1 (6 bases). Germline CDR1 reads SGHAT; CDR2 reads FQNNGV. Trimming left V 5 bases short and J 2 bases short, with 16 bases between. CDR3 length: 15 residues. The CDR3 reads CASSTLDSSTYEQYF. CDR3 bases: TGTGCCAGCAGCACCTTGGACAGTTCTACCTACGAGCAGTACTTC.

The chain is built from TRBV18 and TRBJ1-6; D call uncertain. In germline, CDR1 is KGHSH, CDR2 LQKENI. V lost 3 bases and J lost 9, with 21 bases in between. The CDR3 consists of 17 residues. The CDR3 nucleotides are TGTGCCAGCTCACCCTTAGAGGGAAAGGTGACAATTTCACCCCTCCACTTT. Its translation: CASSPLEGKVTISPLHF.

Ten or more counts support this clonotype. This sequence joins TRBV20-1 and TRBJ2-1; D is unresolved. Germline lookup yields CDR1 DFQATT and CDR2 SNEGSKA (reference sequence). The length of the CDR3 is 11 residues. The CDR3 nucleotides read TGCAGCTTCGGGCAAAGGGAACAGCAGTTCTTC. It translates to CSFGQREQQFF.

This clonotype has a handful of counts. V usage is TRBV12-3 or TRBV12-4 and J usage is TRBJ1-1; 8 bases map to TRBD1. The CDR3 has 14 residues. Trimming at V came to 5 bases and at J to 6 bases, leaving 8 bases not matched to a gene. CDR3 in amino acids: CASSRTGQYAEAFF. DNA of the CDR3: TGTGCCAGCAGTCGGACAGGGCAATACGCTGAAGCTTTCTTT.

This clonotype was seen at least ten times. The V call is TRBV24-1, the J call TRBJ2-5, with D perhaps TRBD1 (6 bases). From germline, CDR1 is KGHDR and CDR2 SFDVKD. Trimming removed 2 bases from V and 5 bases from J, with 14 bases in between. CDR3 size: 15 residues. Here the CDR3 reads CATSDSQGFRETQYF. The CDR3, as DNA: TGTGCCACCAGTGATTCACAGGGATTTAGGGAGACCCAGTACTTC.

This clonotype has a count of ten or more. V is TRBV2 and J is TRBJ2-1; 9 bases fit TRBD2. This CDR3 is 16 amino acids long. Per germline, CDR1 SNHLY and CDR2 FYNNEI. V lost 5 bases, J lost 3 bases, and 8 bases stayed unmatched. CDR3 sequence (DNA): TGTGCCAGCAGTAGGGGGCGGGGGGGCGGCTACAATGAGCAGTTCTTC. Translated, it gives CASSRGRGGGYNEQFF.

This clonotype was observed many times. This sequence joins TRBV6-5 and TRBJ1-2, with D possibly being TRBD1 (5 bases). Germline CDR1 is MNHEY and CDR2 is SVGAGI. Trimming pared 2 bases from V and 4 bases from J, leaving 8 bases between. CDR3 length: 13 residues. This CDR3 is CASSYVGGYGYTF. The CDR3 bases are TGTGCCAGCAGTTACGTGGGGGGCTATGGCTACACCTTC.

The sample holds many counts of this clonotype. The chain is built from TRBV7-8 and TRBJ2-7, with TRBD2 identical over 10 bases. This CDR3 has 15 amino acids. Losses at the gene ends were 6 bases for V and 2 bases for J; bases not matched to a gene: 7. CDR1 SGHVS and CDR2 FQNEAQ come from the germline V gene. The CDR3 is CASSPSGSSAYEQYF. The CDR3 bases are TGTGCCAGCAGTCCTAGCGGGAGCTCGGCCTACGAGCAGTACTTC.

This clonotype was seen a handful of times. Being one base from a much bigger clone, this may be a read error. The rearrangement uses TRBV19 and TRBJ1-5, with a tentative D call TRBD1 (6 bases). Germline values: CDR1 LNHDA, CDR2 SQIVND (reference sequence). This CDR3 contains 16 residues. DNA for the CDR3: TGTGCCAGTAGTTCAACAGGGCTATCGAGCAATCGGCCCCAGCATTTT. Translating gives CASSSTGLSSNRPQHF. Looking up the rest from reference TRBV19 and TRBJ1-5 gives the full variable domain: DGGITQSPKYLFRKEGQNVTLSCEQNLNHDAMYWYRQDPGQGLRLIYYSQIVNDFQKGDIAEGYSVSREKKESFPLTVTSAQKNPTAFYLCASSSTGLSSNRPQHFGDGTRLSIL.

This clonotype occurred many times. The rearrangement links TRBV7-9 to TRBJ1-5; no clear D gene. V was cut by 0 bases and J by 5 bases, with 14 bases left in between. This CDR3 comprises 16 residues. The germline gives CDR1 SEHNR, CDR2 FQNEAQ (reference sequence). The CDR3 reads CASSLASGLGDQPQHF. The CDR3 coding sequence is TGTGCCAGCAGCTTAGCGAGTGGGTTGGGAGATCAGCCCCAGCATTTT.

The J gene is TRBJ2-3, the V gene TRBV29-1; 9 bases line up with TRBD1. Per the germline V gene, CDR1 is SQVTM and CDR2 is ANQGSEA. The V segment lost 8 bases and the J segment 5 bases; nucleotides outside the gene matches: 11. The CDR3 has 14 amino acids. The CDR3 coding sequence is TGCAGCAGCTTAGGAGGGACAGGGAGAGATACGCAGTATTTT. As protein: CSSLGGTGRDTQYF.

At least ten counts were recorded for this clonotype. The junction departs from the called germline gene at one end, perhaps through a read error. The chain links TRBV7-7 to TRBJ2-7; D may correspond to TRBD1 or TRBD2 (5 bases each). CDR3 length: 13 residues. Germline lookup yields CDR1 SSHAT and CDR2 FNYEAQ (reference sequence). Written as DNA, the CDR3 is TGTGCTAGCAGCCTCCGGGACCCCTACGAGCAGTACTTC. Translation gives CASSLRDPYEQYF.

Turning to this clonotype: This could be a read error, since a much larger clone is one nucleotide away. This chain joins TRBV19 and TRBJ2-7; 8 bases align to TRBD2. Germline V gene data show CDR1 as LNHDA and CDR2 as SQIVND (reference sequence). V lost 8 bases to trimming and J lost 3 bases; unmatched junction nucleotides: 6. This CDR3 spans 13 amino acids. CDR3 DNA sequence: TGTGCCAGTCGGGACGGGGGGGTCTACGAGCAGTACTTC. It is translated as CASRDGGVYEQYF.

This clonotype has a count of ten or more. The chain links TRBV4-2 to TRBJ2-7; D call uncertain. This CDR3 comprises 17 residues. Looked up from germline, CDR1 is LGHNA and CDR2 is YNFKEQ. V dropped 0 bases and J dropped 3 bases, with 18 bases sitting between them. CDR3: CASSQDPKGYSGYEQYF. CDR3 DNA sequence: TGTGCCAGCAGCCAAGACCCGAAGGGCTATTCCGGCTACGAGCAGTACTTC.

About this clonotype: A much more abundant neighbour one base away suggests this may be a read error. V gene TRBV20-1 combines with J gene TRBJ2-7; TRBD1 agrees at 9 bases. Germline V gene lookup returns CDR1 DFQATT and CDR2 SNEGSKA (reference sequence). CDR3 length equals 14 residues. The CDR3 is CSARQTGGAYEQHF. CDR3 DNA: TGCAGTGCTAGACAGACAGGGGGAGCTTACGAGCAGCACTTC.

Note on this clonotype: This may arise from a read error, as a much more abundant clone is one base away. The genes are TRBV11-2 and TRBJ2-7; tentatively, D is TRBD1 or TRBD2 (5 bases each). Trimming took off 3 bases at V and 2 bases at J, with 17 bases between the two ends. In germline, CDR1 is SGHAT, CDR2 FQNNGV. CDR3 length equals 16 residues. The CDR3 reads CASSFDSGPTTYEQYF. The CDR3 region has the DNA TGTGCCAGCAGCTTCGATTCGGGACCAACCACCTACGAGCAGTACTTC.

This clonotype occurred many times. The genes are TRBV20-1 and TRBJ2-2; 13 bases fit TRBD2. Germline-derived CDR1 and CDR2 are DFQATT and SNEGSKA (reference sequence). The CDR3 extends over 15 amino acids. The V and J ends lost 6 bases and 5 bases, in that order; junction bases with no gene match: 6. CDR3 sequence (DNA): TGCAGTGCAAGGACTAGCGGGAGCGGGACCGGGGAGCTGTTTTTT. Protein: CSARTSGSGTGELFF.

This clonotype was picked up many times. The chain has TRBV6-2 or TRBV6-3 and TRBJ2-7; D is perhaps TRBD2 (5 bases). V lost 2 bases, J lost 5 bases, and 7 bases lay in between. In germline, CDR1 is MNHEY, CDR2 SVGEGT. This CDR3 is 12 amino acids long. Written as DNA, the CDR3 is TGTGCCAGCAGTTACGGGAGCCACGAGCAGTACTTC. It translates to CASSYGSHEQYF.

Ten or more counts support this clonotype. The chain joins TRBV12-3 or TRBV12-4 to TRBJ2-2; 15 nucleotides line up with TRBD2. Losses at the gene ends were 7 bases for V and 1 base for J; bases not matched to a gene: 16. The CDR3 runs 21 residues. The CDR3 coding sequence is TGTGCCAGCAAGGTCTCCGGGATCGGACTAGCGGGAGGGAAGAACACCGGGGAGCTGTTTTTT. It specifies CASKVSGIGLAGGKNTGELFF.

Remarks on this clonotype: This clone may be a read error of a much larger clone one base away. This sequence joins TRBV11-2 and TRBJ2-2; D may be TRBD1 or TRBD2 (5 bases each). The length of the CDR3 is 15 residues. From germline, CDR1 is SGHAT and CDR2 FQNNGV. CDR3 coding DNA: TGTGCCAGCAGCTTATATGTCGACAGTACCGGGGATCTGTTTTTT. It specifies CASSLYVDSTGDLFF.

In this sample, this clonotype turned up once. This chain joins TRBV7-2 and TRBJ2-3, with 13 nucleotides matching TRBD2. Germline V lookup: CDR1 SGHTA, CDR2 FQGNSA. With 5 bases clipped from V and 2 bases from J, the junction kept 4 bases outside the gene matches. The CDR3 extends over 16 amino acids. This CDR3 reads CASSTGTSGNTDTQYF. CDR3 bases: TGTGCCAGCAGCACGGGGACTAGCGGGAACACAGATACGCAGTATTTT.

There are many counts of this clonotype. The rearrangement links TRBV11-2 to TRBJ2-5; 11 nucleotides line up with TRBD2. The V gene's germline CDR1 is SGHAT and CDR2 FQNNGV. Trimming cost V 4 bases and J 1 base; bases outside gene matches: 5. The CDR3 is 16 amino acids. CDR3 protein: CASSSGLAGPQETQYF. As DNA, the CDR3 is TGTGCCAGCAGCTCCGGACTAGCGGGCCCCCAAGAGACCCAGTACTTC.

This clonotype was detected a few times. The chain has TRBV28 and TRBJ2-7; no clear D. The V end was cut by 1 base, the J end by 3 bases, with 4 bases between. This CDR3 region has 12 residues. Germline CDR1 and CDR2: MDHEN and SYDVKM. The CDR3 DNA is TGTGCCAGCAGTTTATTGGTCTACGAGCAGTACTTC. It is translated as CASSLLVYEQYF.

The table lists this clonotype with many counts. J is TRBJ2-1 and V is TRBV9, with 8 bases lining up with TRBD2. Germline V lookup: CDR1 SGDLS, CDR2 YYNGEE. This CDR3 comprises 14 residues. The V segment lost 7 bases and the J segment 7 bases; nucleotides outside the gene matches: 10. The CDR3 nucleotides are TGTGCCAGCTCGCCGAGGGGCGGGAGGAATGAGCAGTTCTTC. It specifies CASSPRGGRNEQFF.